This TCR beta chain was sequenced during a study of blood T cell repertoires in COVID-19. Sequencing was performed with immunoSEQ multiplex PCR; in TCRdb, only in-frame clones are kept and a portion is missing. Found here are around 280,000 clones, around nine tenths of them singletons; the top ten hold over 9%. This CDR3 region has 13 residues. The V end lost 5 bases, the J end lost 2 bases, and 9 bases lay between the germline ends. Per the germline V gene, CDR1 is SEHNR and CDR2 is FQNEAQ (reference sequence). The origin of this receptor is a woman aged 25-40 years with COVID-19, enrolled during active disease. The rearrangement joins TRBV7-9 to TRBJ1-2; no firm D call. Sequencing was performed on peripheral blood. This CDR3 reads CASSQNRNYGYTF. As DNA, the CDR3 is TGTGCCAGCAGCCAAAATCGGAACTATGGCTACACCTTC. Full variable domain (remainder filled in from reference TRBV7-9 and TRBJ1-2): DTGVSQNPRHKITKRGQNVTFRCDPISEHNRLYWYRQTLGQGPEFLTYFQNEAQLEKSRLLSDRFSAERPKGSFSTLEIQRTEQGDSAMYLCASSQNRNYGYTFGSGTRLTVV.